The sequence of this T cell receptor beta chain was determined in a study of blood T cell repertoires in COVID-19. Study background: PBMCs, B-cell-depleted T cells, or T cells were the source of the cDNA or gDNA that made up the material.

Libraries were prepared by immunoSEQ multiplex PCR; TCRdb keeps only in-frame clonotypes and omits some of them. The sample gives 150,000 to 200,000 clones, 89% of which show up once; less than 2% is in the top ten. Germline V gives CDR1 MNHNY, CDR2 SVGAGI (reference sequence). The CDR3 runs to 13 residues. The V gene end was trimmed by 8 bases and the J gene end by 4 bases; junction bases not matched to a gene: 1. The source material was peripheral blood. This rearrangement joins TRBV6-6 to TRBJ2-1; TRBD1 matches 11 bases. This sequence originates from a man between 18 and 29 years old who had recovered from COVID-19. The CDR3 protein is CASGQGAYNEQFF. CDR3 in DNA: TGTGCCAGCGGACAGGGGGCGTACAATGAGCAGTTCTTC.